One sample yielded the 15 T cell receptor beta chains listed below, sequenced in a study of blood T cell repertoires in COVID-19. The table came from immunoSEQ multiplex PCR; TCRdb's copy has only in-frame clones and leaves some out. The table has about 74,000 clones, over 75% seen once. Sequencing input: peripheral blood. Source of these receptors: an elderly woman with active or convalescent COVID-19.

CDR3 coding DNA: TGTGCCAGCAGCCCAAGACAGGATTCACCCCTCCACTTT. This sequence encodes CASSPRQDSPLHF. V is TRBV2 and J is TRBJ1-6, with a tentative D call TRBD1 (6 bases). CDR3 size: 13 residues. Trimming removed 6 bases from V and 8 bases from J, with 11 bases in between. Germline-derived CDR1 and CDR2 are SNHLY and FYNNEI.

This chain joins TRBV3-1 (or the pseudogene TRBV3-2) and TRBJ1-1, with D possibly TRBD1 on 6 matching bases. The V gene's germline CDR1 is LGHDT and CDR2 YNNKEL (reference sequence). The CDR3 covers 14 residues. The germline V and J ends were trimmed by 1 base and 3 bases, with 9 bases remaining between them. This chain's CDR3 is CASSQVQGDTEAFF. CDR3 sequence (DNA): TGTGCCAGCAGCCAAGTACAGGGTGACACTGAAGCTTTCTTT.

This clone was seen only a few times. The V gene is TRBV28, the J gene TRBJ1-4; the D gene is possibly TRBD1 (6 bases). The CDR3 length is 18 residues. Trimming stripped 5 bases from V and 5 bases from J, with 24 bases between. Germline CDR1 is MDHEN and CDR2 is SYDVKM. The CDR3 DNA reads as TGTGCCAGCAGTATAACCGGGACAACAACTCAACTCAATGAAAAACTGTTTTTT. This codes for CASSITGTTTQLNEKLFF.

The genes are TRBV24-1 and TRBJ1-5, with TRBD1 matching 7 bases. Germline CDR1 is KGHDR and CDR2 is SFDVKD. There are 16 residues in the CDR3. V shed 2 bases, J shed 4 bases, and the junction held 7 bases outside the gene matches. The CDR3 sequence: CATSDWDRGDNQPQHF. CDR3 DNA sequence: TGTGCCACCAGTGATTGGGACAGAGGGGATAATCAGCCCCAGCATTTT.

This clone showed up just a few times. The CDR3 sequence is CASSLKGGTGFEKLFF. CDR3 DNA sequence: TGTGCCAGCAGCTTAAAGGGCGGGACAGGGTTTGAAAAACTGTTTTTT. The chain links TRBV7-8 to TRBJ1-4, with 9 bases aligning to TRBD1. The CDR3 consists of 16 residues. Trimming took 2 bases from V and 7 from J; bases not matched to a gene: 8. CDR1 is SGHVS, CDR2 FQNEAQ, per germline.

The rearrangement joins TRBV19 to TRBJ1-2; the D is unclear. Germline lookup yields CDR1 LNHDA and CDR2 SQIVND (reference sequence). The CDR3 is 13 amino acids. Between the trimmed V and J ends, which lost 6 bases and 2 bases, there was a span of 10 bases. CDR3 bases: TGTGCCAGTAGGTTGATTGCGAACTATGGCTACACCTTC. This gives the protein CASRLIANYGYTF.

The chain joins TRBV7-2 to TRBJ1-3; 9 bases are shared with TRBD1. In germline, CDR1 is SGHTA, CDR2 FQGNSA. This CDR3 is 19 amino acids long. V lost 3 bases to trimming and J lost 4 bases; unmatched junction nucleotides: 16. CDR3: CASSFFWGPGQGSGNTIYF. The DNA for the CDR3 is TGTGCCAGCAGCTTTTTTTGGGGACCGGGACAGGGTTCGGGAAACACCATATATTTT.

This chain uses TRBV7-9 with TRBJ2-5; D is perhaps TRBD2 (5 bases). V was cut by 0 bases and J by 7 bases, with 9 bases left in between. The CDR3 sequence is 13 residues long. The germline V gene has CDR1 SEHNR and CDR2 FQNEAQ (reference sequence). CDR3 nucleotide sequence: TGTGCCAGCAGCTTAGCAGAAGGAGGGACCCAGTACTTC. This codes for CASSLAEGGTQYF.

The chain combines TRBV5-4 with TRBJ1-2; the match to TRBD1 covers 7 bases. There are 13 residues in the CDR3. The J segment lost 5 bases and the V segment lost 4 bases, leaving 5 bases of the junction unmatched. Germline assignment: CDR1 SGHNT and CDR2 YYREEE (reference sequence). This CDR3 is CASSPDREYGYTF. The CDR3 DNA follows: TGTGCCAGCAGCCCAGACAGGGAGTATGGCTACACCTTC.

This chain uses TRBV28 with TRBJ2-5, with D unclear. CDR1 and CDR2 (germline): MDHEN, SYDVKM. This CDR3 contains 11 residues. V lost 7 bases, J lost 3 bases, and 6 bases lay in between. The CDR3 here is CASTSEETQYF. Here the CDR3 DNA reads TGTGCCAGCACGTCAGAAGAGACCCAGTACTTC. Full variable domain (remainder filled in from reference TRBV28 and TRBJ2-5): DVKVTQSSRYLVKRTGEKVFLECVQDMDHENMFWYRQDPGLGLRLIYFSYDVKMKEKGDIPEGYSVSREKKERFSLILESASTNQTSMYLCASTSEETQYFGPGTRLLVL.

This chain joins TRBV27 and TRBJ1-5; D perhaps matches TRBD1 (6 bases). Germline assignment: CDR1 MNHEY and CDR2 SMNVEV (reference sequence). Trimming cost V 8 bases and J 3 bases, with 17 bases left between them. The CDR3 covers 15 residues. The CDR3 nucleotides are TGTGCCAGCCCCAAAGGGGGGGACTACAATCAGCCCCAGCATTTT. Protein sequence: CASPKGGDYNQPQHF.

V and J are TRBV9 and TRBJ2-1, with 9 bases matching TRBD2. The CDR3 is 15 residues long. Trimming took 3 bases from V and 3 from J; bases not matched to a gene: 4. Germline values: CDR1 SGDLS, CDR2 YYNGEE. CDR3 region: CASSDSGGRYNEQFF. In DNA, the CDR3 is TGTGCCAGCAGCGATAGCGGGGGACGCTACAATGAGCAGTTCTTC.

V gene TRBV19 combines with J gene TRBJ1-6; the D gene is possibly TRBD1 (5 bases). Deletions cut 0 bases from V and 11 bases from J, with 14 bases between. Germline lookup yields CDR1 LNHDA and CDR2 SQIVND (reference sequence). The CDR3 has 15 amino acids. For the CDR3, the DNA is TGTGCCAGTAGTATAGATGTCAGGGAGGCGACACCCCTCCACTTT. Translated, it gives CASSIDVREATPLHF.

The chain combines TRBV18 with TRBJ2-7; TRBD1 matches 10 bases. V dropped 2 bases and J dropped 5; count of bases not matched to a gene: 3. Germline values: CDR1 KGHSH, CDR2 LQKENI. There are 14 residues in the CDR3. The CDR3 region is CASSPGTGENEQYF. The CDR3, as DNA: TGTGCCAGCTCACCAGGGACAGGGGAAAACGAGCAGTACTTC.

The gene calls are TRBV7-2 and TRBJ1-5, with 7 bases lining up with TRBD1. Per the germline V gene, CDR1 is SGHTA and CDR2 is FQGNSA. The CDR3 has 12 residues. Unmatched junction bases numbered 7, after V lost 8 bases and J lost 9 bases. As DNA, the CDR3 is TGTGCCAGCGTCGCAGGGGGTGGGCCCCAGCATTTT. Protein sequence: CASVAGGGPQHF.